What follows are 5 T cell receptor beta chains derived from one specimen sequenced in a study of OX40 agonist ivuxolimab in advanced cancers. Data came from immunoSEQ multiplex PCR; TCRdb stores just in-frame clones and leaves some out. Here the sample spans about 70,000 clones, about 73% being singletons. The sequenced sample was CD4+ or CD8+ T cells sorted from blood, obtained in a trial of the OX40 agonist ivuxolimab. The receptors originated from an adult with an advanced solid tumor such as melanoma, head and neck, liver or kidney cancer.

This chain joins TRBV28 and TRBJ1-5; D may be TRBD1 (5 bases). The V end was cut by 6 bases, the J end by 4 bases, with 19 bases between. The CDR3 spans 16 residues. CDR1 is MDHEN and CDR2 is SYDVKM in the germline V gene. The CDR3 DNA reads TGTGCCAGCAGCCCTGTAACTAGGGACTTAAATCAGCCCCAGCATTTT. Encoded protein: CASSPVTRDLNQPQHF.

Of note for this clone: One end of the junction fails to match germline, which may point to a read error. The chain has TRBV19 and TRBJ2-1; tentative D call: TRBD2 (6 bases). This CDR3 is 14 amino acids long. Germline loops: CDR1 LNHDA, CDR2 SQIVND (reference sequence). The CDR3 DNA follows: TGTGCCAGTAGTATAGGGCTAGCGCGGAATGAGCGGTTCTTC. Its protein product is CASSIGLARNERFF.

The chain joins TRBV28 to TRBJ1-2, with a weak D call TRBD1 (5 bases). The germline gives CDR1 MDHEN, CDR2 SYDVKM. The CDR3 extends over 11 amino acids. V lost 10 bases and J lost 8, with 14 bases in between. CDR3 sequence reads: CATPGDVGYTF. The CDR3 DNA reads TGTGCCACCCCGGGGGACGTAGGCTACACCTTC.

This clone was seen more than once but under ten times. The rearrangement joins TRBV11-2 to TRBJ1-2; D gene uncertain. Trimming stripped 5 bases from V and 4 bases from J, with 11 bases between. Germline CDR1 is SGHAT and CDR2 is FQNNGV. There are 13 residues in the CDR3. DNA for the CDR3: TGTGCCAGCAGCACTCCCCGATCCTATGGCTACACCTTC. It yields the protein CASSTPRSYGYTF.

The gene calls are TRBV18 and TRBJ1-2; 9 nucleotides align to TRBD1. The CDR3 totals 15 residues. After removal of 3 bases from V and 3 bases from J, the junction contained 5 bases not matched to a gene. Germline V lookup: CDR1 KGHSH, CDR2 LQKENI. CDR3 bases: TGTGCCAGCTCACCCATGGACAGGGGCCACTATGGCTACACCTTC. Translating it yields CASSPMDRGHYGYTF. Complete variable domain (other parts from reference TRBV18 and TRBJ1-2): NAGVMQNPRHLVRRRGQEARLRCSPMKGHSHVYWYRQLPEEGLKFMVYLQKENIIDESGMPKERFSAEFPKEGPSILRIQQVVRGDSAAYFCASSPMDRGHYGYTFGSGTRLTVV.